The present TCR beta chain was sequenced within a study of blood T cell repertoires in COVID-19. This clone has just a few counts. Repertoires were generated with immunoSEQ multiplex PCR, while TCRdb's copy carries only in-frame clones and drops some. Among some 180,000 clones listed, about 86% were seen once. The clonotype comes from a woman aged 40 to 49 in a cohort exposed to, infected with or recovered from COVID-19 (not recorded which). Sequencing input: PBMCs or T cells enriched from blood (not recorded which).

CDR3 residues: CASSLDSKNTGELFF. Written as DNA, the CDR3 is TGTGCCAGCAGTTTGGACAGTAAGAACACCGGGGAGCTGTTTTTT. The V gene is TRBV28, the J gene TRBJ2-2; TRBD1 is a possible D gene (6 bases). Per germline, CDR1 MDHEN and CDR2 SYDVKM. V was trimmed by 3 bases and J by 1 base, leaving 9 bases between them. This CDR3 contains 15 residues.